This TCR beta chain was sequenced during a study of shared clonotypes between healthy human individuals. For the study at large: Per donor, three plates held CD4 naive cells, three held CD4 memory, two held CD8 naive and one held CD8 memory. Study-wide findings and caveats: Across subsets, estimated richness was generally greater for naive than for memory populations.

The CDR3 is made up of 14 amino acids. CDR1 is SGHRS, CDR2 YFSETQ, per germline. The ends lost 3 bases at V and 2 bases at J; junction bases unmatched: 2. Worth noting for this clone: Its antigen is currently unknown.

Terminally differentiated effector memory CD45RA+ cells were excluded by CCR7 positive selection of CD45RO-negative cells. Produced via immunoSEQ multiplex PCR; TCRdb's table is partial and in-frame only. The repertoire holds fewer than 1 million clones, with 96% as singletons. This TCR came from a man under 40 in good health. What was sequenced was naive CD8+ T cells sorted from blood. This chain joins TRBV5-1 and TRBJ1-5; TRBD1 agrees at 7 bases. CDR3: CASSSTGGNQPQHF. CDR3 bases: TGCGCCAGCAGCTCAACAGGGGGCAATCAGCCCCAGCATTTT.